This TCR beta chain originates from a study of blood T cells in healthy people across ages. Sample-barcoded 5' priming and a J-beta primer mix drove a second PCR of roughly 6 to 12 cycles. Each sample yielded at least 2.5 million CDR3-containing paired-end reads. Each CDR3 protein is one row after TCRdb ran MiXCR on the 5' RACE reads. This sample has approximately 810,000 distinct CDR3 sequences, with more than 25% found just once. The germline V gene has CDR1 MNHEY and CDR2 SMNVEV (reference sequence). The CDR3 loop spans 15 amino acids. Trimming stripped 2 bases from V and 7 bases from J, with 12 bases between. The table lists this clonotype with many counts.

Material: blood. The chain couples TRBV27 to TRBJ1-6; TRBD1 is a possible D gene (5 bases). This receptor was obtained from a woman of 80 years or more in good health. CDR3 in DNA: TGTGCCAGCAGTTTACCACCCGGGACCAATTCACCCCTCCACTTT. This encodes CASSLPPGTNSPLHF.